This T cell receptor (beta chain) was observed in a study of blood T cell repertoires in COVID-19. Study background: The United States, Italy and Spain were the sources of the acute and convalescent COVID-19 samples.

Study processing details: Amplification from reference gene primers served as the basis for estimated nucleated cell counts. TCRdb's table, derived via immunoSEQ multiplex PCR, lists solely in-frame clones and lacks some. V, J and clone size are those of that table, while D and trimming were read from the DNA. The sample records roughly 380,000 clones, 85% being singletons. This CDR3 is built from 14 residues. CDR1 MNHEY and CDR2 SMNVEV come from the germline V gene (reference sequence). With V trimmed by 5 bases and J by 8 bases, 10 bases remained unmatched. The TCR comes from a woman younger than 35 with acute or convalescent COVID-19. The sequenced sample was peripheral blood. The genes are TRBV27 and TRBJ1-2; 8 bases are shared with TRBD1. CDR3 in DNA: TGTGCCAGCAGTCCACTCGGGACAGGTGAGGGCTACACCTTC. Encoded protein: CASSPLGTGEGYTF.